This TCR beta chain is from a study of T cell clones after liver transplantation. Study-wide points: A significant post-transplant drop in circulating graft-donor-reactive CD4 TCRbeta sequences occurred in most of the 8 subjects.

Only in-frame clones appear in the TCRdb table, and some are missing; sequencing was by immunoSEQ multiplex PCR. Found here are approximately 7,000 clones, about three quarters of them singletons; the top ten hold about a quarter. Germline loops: CDR1 SGHDT, CDR2 YYEEEE. J lost 4 bases, V lost 4 bases, and 9 bases had no gene match. CDR3 length: 18 residues. This clone is classed as medium-sized. Antigen specificity is unknown. This sequence was found in a human donor who received a liver transplant. The source was CD8+ T cells from blood, collected before liver transplant. The rearrangement links TRBV5-6 to TRBJ2-3; 16 bases line up with TRBD2. The CDR3 is CASSTGLAGGQAPDTQYF. CDR3 DNA sequence: TGTGCCAGCAGCACGGGACTAGCGGGGGGGCAGGCCCCAGATACGCAGTATTTT.